This T cell receptor beta chain was found in a study of CD8+CD57+ T cells in acquired aplastic anemia. Patients chosen for sequencing had CD8+CD57+ cells that had expanded, as shown by flow cytometry. TCR beta VDJ and CDR3 profiles were obtained from a genomic DNA template. TCRdb passed the reads through MiXCR, listing each CDR3 protein once. The sample holds 120,000 or so distinct CDR3 sequences, about 40% seen once. Germline V CDR1 and CDR2: SNHLY, FYNNEI. V was trimmed by 7 bases and J by 2 bases, leaving 18 bases between them. This CDR3 comprises 17 residues. The J gene is TRBJ2-6, the V gene TRBV2; perhaps TRBD2 as D (6 bases). The sequencing input was sorted CD4+, CD8+, or CD8+CD57+ T cells (not recorded which) from PBMCs. This TCR was recovered from a human donor with aplastic anemia. The CDR3 loop reads CASTFIGGAPGANVLTF. The CDR3 bases are TGTGCCAGCACCTTCATAGGCGGGGCGCCTGGGGCCAACGTCCTGACTTTC.